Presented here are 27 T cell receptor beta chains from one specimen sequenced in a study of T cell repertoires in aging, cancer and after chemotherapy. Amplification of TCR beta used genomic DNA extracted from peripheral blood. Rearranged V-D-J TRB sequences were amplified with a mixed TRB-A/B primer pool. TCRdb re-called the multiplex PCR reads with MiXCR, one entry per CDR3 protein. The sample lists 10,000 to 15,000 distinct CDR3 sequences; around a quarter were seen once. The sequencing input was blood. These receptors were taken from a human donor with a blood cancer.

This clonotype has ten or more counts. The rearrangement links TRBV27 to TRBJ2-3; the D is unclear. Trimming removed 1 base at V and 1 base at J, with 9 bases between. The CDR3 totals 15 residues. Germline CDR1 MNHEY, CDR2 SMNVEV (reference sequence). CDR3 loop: CASSLLGLGTDTQYF. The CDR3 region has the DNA TGTGCCAGCAGTTTATTGGGGTTAGGCACAGATACGCAGTATTTT.

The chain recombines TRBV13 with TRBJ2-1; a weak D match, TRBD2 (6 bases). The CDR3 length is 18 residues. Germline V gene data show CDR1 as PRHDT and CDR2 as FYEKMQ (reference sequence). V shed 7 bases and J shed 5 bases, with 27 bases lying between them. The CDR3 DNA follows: TGTGCCAGCACCCTAATCCGGGAATGGGCTAGCGCGAACAATGAGCAGTTCTTC. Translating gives CASTLIREWASANNEQFF.

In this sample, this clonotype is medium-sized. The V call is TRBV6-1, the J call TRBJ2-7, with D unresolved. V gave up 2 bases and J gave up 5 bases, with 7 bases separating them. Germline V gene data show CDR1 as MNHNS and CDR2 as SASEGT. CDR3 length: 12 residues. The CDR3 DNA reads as TGTGCCAGCAGTGAAATCGGAAACGAGCAGTACGTC. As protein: CASSEIGNEQYV.

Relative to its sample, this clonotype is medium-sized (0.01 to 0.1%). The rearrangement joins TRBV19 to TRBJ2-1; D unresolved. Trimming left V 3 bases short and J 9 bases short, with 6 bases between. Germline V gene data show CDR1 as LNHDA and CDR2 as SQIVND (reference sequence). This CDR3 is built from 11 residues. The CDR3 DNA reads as TGTGCCAGTAGTATCGGGTTTGAGCAGTTCTTC. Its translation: CASSIGFEQFF.

CDR3 sequence reads: CASSYGVDYGYTF. CDR3 coding DNA: TGTGCCAGCAGTTACGGGGTTGACTATGGCTACACCTTC. The gene calls are TRBV6-5 and TRBJ1-2, with D unresolved. Germline CDR1 and CDR2: MNHEY and SVGAGI. Trimming removed 2 bases at V and 3 bases at J, with 7 bases between. The CDR3 spans 13 residues.

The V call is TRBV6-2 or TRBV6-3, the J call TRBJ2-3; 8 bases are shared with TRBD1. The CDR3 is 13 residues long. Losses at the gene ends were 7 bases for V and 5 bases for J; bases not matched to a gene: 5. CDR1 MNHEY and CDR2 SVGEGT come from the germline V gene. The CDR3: CASKSRGRDTQYF. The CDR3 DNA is TGTGCCAGCAAAAGCAGGGGGCGAGATACGCAGTATTTT.

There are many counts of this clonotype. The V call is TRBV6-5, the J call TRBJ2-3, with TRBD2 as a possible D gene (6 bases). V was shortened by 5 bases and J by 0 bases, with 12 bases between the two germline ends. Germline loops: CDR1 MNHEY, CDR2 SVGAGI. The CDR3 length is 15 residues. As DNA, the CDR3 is TGTGCCAGCAGTGGGCGGGACGGGAGCACAGATACGCAGTATTTT. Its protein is CASSGRDGSTDTQYF.

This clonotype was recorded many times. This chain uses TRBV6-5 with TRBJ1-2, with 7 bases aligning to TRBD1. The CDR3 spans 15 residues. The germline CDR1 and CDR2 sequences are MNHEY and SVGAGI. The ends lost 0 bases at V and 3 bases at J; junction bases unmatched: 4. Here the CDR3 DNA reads TGTGCCAGCAGTTACTCAGGGGGCTTGGACTATGGCTACACCTTC. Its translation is CASSYSGGLDYGYTF.

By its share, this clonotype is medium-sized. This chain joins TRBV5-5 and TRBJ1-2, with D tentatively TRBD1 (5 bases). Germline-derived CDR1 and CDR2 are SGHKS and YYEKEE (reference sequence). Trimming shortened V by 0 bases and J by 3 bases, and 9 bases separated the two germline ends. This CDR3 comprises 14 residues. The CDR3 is CASSLGDGYYGYTF. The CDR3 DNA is TGTGCCAGCAGCTTGGGGGACGGATACTATGGCTACACCTTC.

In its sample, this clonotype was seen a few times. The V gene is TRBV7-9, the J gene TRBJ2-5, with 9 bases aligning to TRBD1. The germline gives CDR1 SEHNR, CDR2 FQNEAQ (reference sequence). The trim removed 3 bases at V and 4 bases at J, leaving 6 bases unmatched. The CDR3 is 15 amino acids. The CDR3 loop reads CASSFRQGVVETQYF. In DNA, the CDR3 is TGTGCCAGCAGCTTCCGACAGGGGGTCGTAGAGACCCAGTACTTC. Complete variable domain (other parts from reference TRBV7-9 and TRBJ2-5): DTGVSQNPRHKITKRGQNVTFRCDPISEHNRLYWYRQTLGQGPEFLTYFQNEAQLEKSRLLSDRFSAERPKGSFSTLEIQRTEQGDSAMYLCASSFRQGVVETQYFGPGTRLLVL.

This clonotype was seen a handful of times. The CDR3 DNA reads TGTGCCATCAGCGATACAGGGTATGGCTACACCTTC. It yields the protein CAISDTGYGYTF. The chain links TRBV10-3 to TRBJ1-2; a possible D gene is TRBD1 (6 bases). V shed 6 bases and J shed 5 bases, with 10 bases lying between them. From germline, CDR1 is ENHRY and CDR2 SYGVKD. The CDR3 spans 12 residues.

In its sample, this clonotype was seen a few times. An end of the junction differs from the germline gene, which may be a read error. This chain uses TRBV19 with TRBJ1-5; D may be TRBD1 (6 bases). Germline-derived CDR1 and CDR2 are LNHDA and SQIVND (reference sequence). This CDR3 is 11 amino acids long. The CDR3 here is CASRVGTPLRF. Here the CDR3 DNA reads TGTGCCAGCAGAGTGGGGACACCTCTTCGTTTT.

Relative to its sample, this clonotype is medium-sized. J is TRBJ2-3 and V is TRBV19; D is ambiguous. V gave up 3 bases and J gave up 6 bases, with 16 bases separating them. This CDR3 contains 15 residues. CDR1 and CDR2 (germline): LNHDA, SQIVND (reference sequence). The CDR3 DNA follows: TGTGCCAGTAGTATCGGTCTAGGGCTCGAGGATACGCAGTATTTT. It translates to CASSIGLGLEDTQYF.

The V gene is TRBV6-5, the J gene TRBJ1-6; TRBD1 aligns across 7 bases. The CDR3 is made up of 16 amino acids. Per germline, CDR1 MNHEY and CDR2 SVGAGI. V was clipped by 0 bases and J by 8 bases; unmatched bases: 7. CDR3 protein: CASSYSPQGGYSPLHF. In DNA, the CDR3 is TGTGCCAGCAGTTACTCTCCCCAGGGGGGATATTCACCCCTCCACTTT.

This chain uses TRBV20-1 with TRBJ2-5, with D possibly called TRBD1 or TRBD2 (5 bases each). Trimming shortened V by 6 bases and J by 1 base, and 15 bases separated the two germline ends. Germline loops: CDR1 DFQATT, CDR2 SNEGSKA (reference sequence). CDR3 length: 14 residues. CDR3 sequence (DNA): TGCAGTGCCGAGGGGTCTACGGGCCAAGAGACCCAGTACTTC. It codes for CSAEGSTGQETQYF.

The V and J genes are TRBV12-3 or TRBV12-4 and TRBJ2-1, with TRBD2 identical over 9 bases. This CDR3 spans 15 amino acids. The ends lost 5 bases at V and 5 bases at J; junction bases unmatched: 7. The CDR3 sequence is CASSGGSGRNNEQFF. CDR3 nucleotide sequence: TGTGCCAGCAGTGGCGGGAGCGGGAGGAACAATGAGCAGTTCTTC.

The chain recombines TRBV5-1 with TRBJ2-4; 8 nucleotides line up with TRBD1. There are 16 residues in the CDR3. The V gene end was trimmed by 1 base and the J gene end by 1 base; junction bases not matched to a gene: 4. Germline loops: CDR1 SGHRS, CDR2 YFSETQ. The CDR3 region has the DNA TGCGCCAGCAGCTTGCCCCGGACAGGGGCCAAAAACATTCAGTACTTC. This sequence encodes CASSLPRTGAKNIQYF.

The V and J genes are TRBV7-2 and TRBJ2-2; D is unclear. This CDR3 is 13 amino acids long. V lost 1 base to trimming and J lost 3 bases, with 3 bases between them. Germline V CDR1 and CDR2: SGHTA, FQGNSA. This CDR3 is CASSLGDTGELFF. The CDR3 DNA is TGTGCCAGCAGCTTAGGTGACACCGGGGAGCTGTTTTTT.

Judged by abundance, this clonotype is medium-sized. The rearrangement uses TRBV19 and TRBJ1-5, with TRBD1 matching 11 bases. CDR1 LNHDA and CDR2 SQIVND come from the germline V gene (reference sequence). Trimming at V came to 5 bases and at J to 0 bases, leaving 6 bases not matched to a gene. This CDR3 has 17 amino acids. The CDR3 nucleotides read TGTGCCAGTAGTTCCGGGACAGGGGGAATTAGCAATCAGCCCCAGCATTTT. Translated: CASSSGTGGISNQPQHF.

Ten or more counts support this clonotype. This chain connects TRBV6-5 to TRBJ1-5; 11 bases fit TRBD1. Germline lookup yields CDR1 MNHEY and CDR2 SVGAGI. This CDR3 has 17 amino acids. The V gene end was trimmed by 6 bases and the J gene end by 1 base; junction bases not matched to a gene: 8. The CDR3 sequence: CASRIGTGGGSNQPQHF. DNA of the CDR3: TGTGCCAGCAGAATCGGGACAGGGGGTGGGAGCAATCAGCCCCAGCATTTT.

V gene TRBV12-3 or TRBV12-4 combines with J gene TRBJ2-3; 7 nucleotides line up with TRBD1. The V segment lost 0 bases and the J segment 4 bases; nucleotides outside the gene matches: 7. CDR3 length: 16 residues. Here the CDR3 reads CASSLALLQGADTQYF. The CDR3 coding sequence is TGTGCCAGCAGTTTAGCGCTACTTCAGGGGGCAGATACGCAGTATTTT.

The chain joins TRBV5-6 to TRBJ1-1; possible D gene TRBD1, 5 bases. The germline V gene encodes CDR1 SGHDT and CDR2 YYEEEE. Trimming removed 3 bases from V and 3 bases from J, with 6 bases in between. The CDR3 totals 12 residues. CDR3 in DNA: TGTGCCAGCAGCTGGGACGACACTGAAGCTTTCTTT. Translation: CASSWDDTEAFF.

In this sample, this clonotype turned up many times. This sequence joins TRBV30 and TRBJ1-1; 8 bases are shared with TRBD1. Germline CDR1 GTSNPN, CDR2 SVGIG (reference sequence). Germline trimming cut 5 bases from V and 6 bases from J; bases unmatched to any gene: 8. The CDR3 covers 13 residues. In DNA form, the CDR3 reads TGTGCCTGGGGACAGGGAAGGACCCCTGAAGCTTTCTTT. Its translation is CAWGQGRTPEAFF.

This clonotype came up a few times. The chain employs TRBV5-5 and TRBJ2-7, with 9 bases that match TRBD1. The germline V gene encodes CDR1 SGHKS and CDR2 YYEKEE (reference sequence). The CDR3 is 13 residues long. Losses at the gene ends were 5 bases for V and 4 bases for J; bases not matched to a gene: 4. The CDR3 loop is CASRDRGFYEQYV. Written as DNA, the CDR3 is TGTGCCAGCAGGGACAGGGGATTTTACGAGCAGTACGTC.

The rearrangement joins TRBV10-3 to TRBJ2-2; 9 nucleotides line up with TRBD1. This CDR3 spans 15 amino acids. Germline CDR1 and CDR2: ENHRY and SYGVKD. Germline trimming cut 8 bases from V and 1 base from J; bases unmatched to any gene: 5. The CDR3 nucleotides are TGTGCCATCCCGGGACAGGGTTTGAACACCGGGGAGCTGTTTTTT. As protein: CAIPGQGLNTGELFF.

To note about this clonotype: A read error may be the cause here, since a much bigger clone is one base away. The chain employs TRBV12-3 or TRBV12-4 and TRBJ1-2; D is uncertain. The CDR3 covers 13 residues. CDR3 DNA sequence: TGTGCCAGGAGTTCCGGGGTGGGGTATGGCTACACCTTC. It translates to CARSSGVGYGYTF.

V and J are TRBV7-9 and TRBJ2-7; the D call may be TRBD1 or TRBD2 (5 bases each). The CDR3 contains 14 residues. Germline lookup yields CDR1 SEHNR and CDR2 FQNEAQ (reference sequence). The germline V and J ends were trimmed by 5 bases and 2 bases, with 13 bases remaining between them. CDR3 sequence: CASSPSGGTYEQYV. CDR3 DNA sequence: TGTGCCAGCAGCCCGAGTGGGGGAACCTACGAGCAGTACGTC.